The 21 T cell receptor beta chains reported below all come from one sample, sequenced in a study of T-cell reconstitution after alpha-beta-depleted transplantation in children. The library targeted TCRbeta and was prepared with unique molecular identifiers. TCRdb re-derived calls from the PCR reads in MiXCR, one entry per CDR3 protein. In the table there are about 410,000 distinct CDR3 sequences, roughly 21% of which are singletons. Here the sequenced sample was PBMCs from the stem cell graft donor, taken from the stem cell graft. Source of these receptors: a human donor who donated a stem cell graft to a child with acute myeloid leukemia.

Worth noting for this clonotype: With a much larger clone just one base away, this may be a read error. The V call is TRBV5-6, the J call TRBJ1-1, with D unclear. Trimming pared 4 bases from V and 6 bases from J, leaving 13 bases between. Germline V gene sequence: CDR1 SGHDT, CDR2 YYEEEE. The CDR3 sequence is 13 residues long. The CDR3 bases are TGTGCCAGCAGCGTAGATAAGAGCGCTGAAGCTTTCTTT. Translation gives CASSVDKSAEAFF.

This clonotype was observed at least ten times. The chain employs TRBV20-1 and TRBJ2-2; possible D gene TRBD1, 5 bases. The CDR3 runs 14 residues. Germline assignment: CDR1 DFQATT and CDR2 SNEGSKA (reference sequence). Trimming left V 0 bases short and J 2 bases short, with 7 bases between. The CDR3 coding sequence is TGCAGTGCTAGAGAAGGACATAACACCGGGGAGCTGTTTTTT. Amino acids: CSAREGHNTGELFF.

As DNA, the CDR3 is TGTGCCAGCAGTTTAGTTCTAAGTCTCAATGAGCAGTTCTTC. This sequence encodes CASSLVLSLNEQFF. J is TRBJ2-1 and V is TRBV12-3 or TRBV12-4, with unresolved D. This CDR3 contains 14 residues. Trimming stripped 1 base from V and 6 bases from J, with 10 bases between.

In its sample, this clonotype was seen many times. The rearrangement links TRBV24-1 to TRBJ2-1, with 8 bases fitting TRBD2. Germline-derived CDR1 and CDR2 are KGHDR and SFDVKD. The CDR3 totals 15 residues. The junction had 6 bases not matched to a gene; V was cut back by 3 bases and J by 6 bases. The CDR3 DNA is TGTGCCACCAGTGATCCGAGCGGGAGCGTCAATGAGCAGTTCTTC. As protein: CATSDPSGSVNEQFF.

V gene TRBV12-3 or TRBV12-4 combines with J gene TRBJ2-2; tentatively, D is TRBD1 (6 bases). Trimming shortened V by 3 bases and J by 7 bases, and 9 bases separated the two germline ends. This CDR3 spans 13 amino acids. Written as DNA, the CDR3 is TGTGCCAGCAGTTTCTCCAGGGGCGGGGAGCTGTTTTTT. Translated, it gives CASSFSRGGELFF.

The chain joins TRBV25-1 to TRBJ2-2, with 13 bases identical to TRBD2. The CDR3 covers 17 residues. CDR1 is MGHDK, CDR2 SYGVNS, per germline. V trimming: 6 bases; J trimming: 4 bases; junction bases outside the gene matches: 8. DNA for the CDR3: TGTGCCAGCAGAAGGACTAGCGGGAGTATGGGCACCGGGGAGCTGTTTTTT. Amino acid sequence: CASRRTSGSMGTGELFF.

The chain uses TRBV29-1 and TRBJ2-5; the D gene is possibly TRBD2 (6 bases). This CDR3 has 13 amino acids. Germline loops: CDR1 SQVTM, CDR2 ANQGSEA. In DNA, the CDR3 is TGCAGTCTAGGTCTTAGCGGCCAAGAGACCCAGTACTTC. Protein: CSLGLSGQETQYF.

This clonotype was seen only a few times. The chain employs TRBV24-1 and TRBJ1-1; the D gene is possibly TRBD1 (6 bases). CDR3 length: 13 amino acids. Trimming took off 4 bases at V and 11 bases at J, with 16 bases between the two ends. The V gene's germline CDR1 is KGHDR and CDR2 SFDVKD. CDR3 DNA sequence: TGTGCCACCAGTGACGAACAGGGTCTGTGGGCTTTCTTT. Its translation: CATSDEQGLWAFF.

The chain joins TRBV2 to TRBJ2-3, with 12 bases fitting TRBD2. There are 23 residues in the CDR3. V lost 1 base, J lost 0 bases, and 20 bases stayed unmatched. Per germline, CDR1 SNHLY and CDR2 FYNNEI. CDR3 DNA sequence: TGTGCCAGCAGTGAAGAGCTAACCGGGACAGGGTGGACTAGCGGGATGAGCACAGATACGCAGTATTTT. Encoded protein: CASSEELTGTGWTSGMSTDTQYF.

At least ten counts were recorded for this clonotype. The rearrangement joins TRBV6-1 to TRBJ2-1, with D possibly matching TRBD2 (6 bases). There are 16 residues in the CDR3. CDR1 and CDR2 from the germline V gene are MNHNS and SASEGT. V lost 6 bases, J lost 4 bases, and 19 bases lay in between. In nucleotides, the CDR3 is TGTGCCAGCAGCGAATCGGGGCTAGCGTATTACAATGAGCAGTTCTTC. Amino acids: CASSESGLAYYNEQFF.

V is TRBV24-1 and J is TRBJ2-1; 7 bases are shared with TRBD2. V gave up 4 bases and J gave up 3 bases; unmatched junction bases: 5. The CDR3 extends over 15 amino acids. Germline assignment: CDR1 KGHDR and CDR2 SFDVKD. The CDR3 coding sequence is TGTGCCACCAGTGAGCGGGAGCCCTTCTACAATGAGCAGTTCTTC. Protein: CATSEREPFYNEQFF.

This clonotype was seen many times. V usage is TRBV29-1 and J usage is TRBJ2-3; TRBD2 aligns across 7 bases. There are 13 residues in the CDR3. Germline CDR1 SQVTM, CDR2 ANQGSEA. Trimming took 4 bases from V and 2 from J; bases not matched to a gene: 3. In DNA, the CDR3 is TGCAGCGTTGGGACTAGGGCCACAGATACGCAGTATTTT. It yields the protein CSVGTRATDTQYF.

The CDR3 nucleotides read TGCGCCAGCAGCTTGATGACAGGGGGCACGAACACTGAAGCTTTCTTT. It translates to CASSLMTGGTNTEAFF. The chain uses TRBV5-1 and TRBJ1-1; 10 nucleotides agree with TRBD1. Germline CDR1 reads SGHRS; CDR2 reads YFSETQ. Trimming cost V 1 base and J 1 base; bases outside gene matches: 4. This CDR3 comprises 16 residues.

Here the CDR3 DNA reads TGTGCCATCAGTGGGACAGGGGGCCCTGGCAATCAGCCCCAGCATTTT. This gives the protein CAISGTGGPGNQPQHF. The chain combines TRBV10-3 with TRBJ1-5; 11 bases match TRBD1. The CDR3 is made up of 16 amino acids. V dropped 4 bases and J dropped 2; count of bases not matched to a gene: 4. The germline V gene encodes CDR1 ENHRY and CDR2 SYGVKD.

The V call is TRBV5-1, the J call TRBJ2-3, with D possibly TRBD2 on 5 matching bases. Trimming took 0 bases from V and 6 from J, leaving 17 bases between them. Germline-derived CDR1 and CDR2 are SGHRS and YFSETQ. The CDR3 totals 16 residues. The CDR3 reads CASSLVFSEEADTQYF. CDR3 bases: TGCGCCAGCAGCTTGGTGTTTAGCGAGGAGGCTGATACGCAGTATTTT.

This clonotype has ten or more counts. The genes are TRBV12-3 or TRBV12-4 and TRBJ1-2; the match to TRBD1 covers 7 bases. The CDR3 is made up of 13 amino acids. The V segment lost 6 bases and the J segment 8 bases; nucleotides outside the gene matches: 9. CDR3 region: CASRPTGSNGYTF. Here the CDR3 DNA reads TGTGCCAGCAGGCCGACAGGGTCCAACGGCTACACCTTC.

The V gene is TRBV5-1, the J gene TRBJ2-2, with D possibly TRBD1 on 6 matching bases. Trimming removed 3 bases from V and 5 bases from J, with 17 bases in between. The length of the CDR3 is 16 residues. Looked up from germline, CDR1 is SGHRS and CDR2 is YFSETQ. CDR3 DNA: TGCGCCAGCAGCTCTGAATTTCCAGGGGTAACCGGGGAGCTGTTTTTT. Translating it yields CASSSEFPGVTGELFF. Combining the CDR3 with reference TRBV5-1 and TRBJ2-2 gives the whole variable domain KAGVTQTPRYLIKTRGQQVTLSCSPISGHRSVSWYQQTPGQGLQFLFEYFSETQRNKGNFPGRFSGRQFSNSRSEMNVSTLELGDSALYLCASSSEFPGVTGELFFGEGSRLTVL.

This clonotype has just a few counts. This chain uses TRBV6-5 with TRBJ2-1; 7 bases are shared with TRBD1. V was clipped by 2 bases and J by 9 bases; unmatched bases: 10. Germline-derived CDR1 and CDR2 are MNHEY and SVGAGI. The CDR3 has 15 residues. Here the CDR3 DNA reads TGTGCCAGCAGTTACCGTAGGGGGCCCCGTACTGAGCAGTTCTTC. It is translated as CASSYRRGPRTEQFF.

The CDR3 reads CASSLSSTGDYGYTF. The DNA of the CDR3 is TGTGCCAGCAGTTTATCGAGTACAGGGGACTATGGCTACACCTTC. The genes are TRBV27 and TRBJ1-2; 7 nucleotides match TRBD1. There are 15 residues in the CDR3. The germline V gene has CDR1 MNHEY and CDR2 SMNVEV (reference sequence). V trimming: 0 bases; J trimming: 3 bases; junction bases outside the gene matches: 4.

This clonotype was counted a few times. The V call is TRBV6-1, the J call TRBJ2-1; 9 positions match TRBD2. Per the germline V gene, CDR1 is MNHNS and CDR2 is SASEGT. The CDR3 has 16 residues. Trimming at V came to 4 bases and at J to 0 bases, leaving 4 bases not matched to a gene. The CDR3 sequence is CASSAGLAFSYNEQFF. For the CDR3, the DNA is TGTGCCAGCAGTGCCGGACTAGCGTTCTCCTACAATGAGCAGTTCTTC.

There are a few counts of this clonotype. The V and J genes are TRBV12-3 or TRBV12-4 and TRBJ2-7; TRBD1 aligns across 7 bases. This CDR3 spans 15 amino acids. J gave up 2 bases and V 3 bases, and 7 bases lay outside the gene matches. The CDR3 DNA reads TGTGCCAGCAGTTTCCCCTCGGGACAGACCTACGAGCAGTACTTC. This encodes CASSFPSGQTYEQYF.